These T cell receptor beta chains were read from a single sample in a study of blood T cell repertoires in COVID-19. TCRdb's table, derived via immunoSEQ multiplex PCR, lists solely in-frame clones and lacks some. Among approximately 300,000 clones, approximately 91% were seen once, and the ten largest hold around 3.9%. Material for sequencing was PBMCs or T cells enriched from blood (not recorded which). Every receptor here comes from a woman aged 25 to 39 who had been exposed to COVID-19. Both conserved end residues are part of each CDR3.

length	V	J	CDR3
14	TRBV5-1	TRBJ2-1	CASSLTRALDEQFF
17	TRBV3-1/TRBV3-2	TRBJ1-5	CASSQDGSSVQGQPQHF
12	TRBV12-3/TRBV12-4	TRBJ2-1	CASSSDRGEQFF
11	TRBV29-1	TRBJ2-7	CSVTTGVEQYF
16	TRBV6-1	TRBJ2-7	CASSGKWTGGYYEQYF
14	TRBV27	TRBJ1-2	CASSTRGRGYGYTF
13	TRBV7-2	TRBJ1-3	CASRLYSGNTIYF
17	TRBV18	TRBJ2-1	CASSPRLAGSSYNEQFF
14	TRBV27	TRBJ1-6	CASSLSLGSSPLHF
16	TRBV5-1	TRBJ2-1	CASSLFSPGGNNEQFF
17	TRBV5-4	TRBJ1-4	CASSPRDGRDYNEKLFF
13	TRBV2	TRBJ1-3	CASAREGEGTIYF
15	TRBV9	TRBJ2-2	CASSSGHLTTGELFF
15	TRBV7-2	TRBJ2-1	CASSLGQGSYNEQFF
13	TRBV2	TRBJ1-2	CASSEQGEAGYTF
11	TRBV20-1	TRBJ1-4	CSARRGEKLFF
14	TRBV27	TRBJ1-6	CASSLIIRDSPLHF
15	TRBV7-2	TRBJ2-2	CASSLDLGGSGELFF
15	TRBV5-1	TRBJ2-2	CASSLAAGNTGELFF
15	TRBV7-7	TRBJ2-2	CASSPGQGGTGELFF
16	TRBV6-2/TRBV6-3	TRBJ1-1	CASSRDRGIMNTEAFF
16	TRBV4-1	TRBJ1-5	CASSQLPPHSNQPQHF
15	TRBV4-1	TRBJ1-1	CASSQETGRTAEAFF
15	TRBV7-2	TRBJ2-1	CASSLVGGAYNEQFF
16	TRBV3-1/TRBV3-2	TRBJ2-3	CASSPDWGGKTDTQYF
14	TRBV6-1	TRBJ1-2	CASSEAGGGYGYTF
13	TRBV6-5	TRBJ2-7	CATQGDRGNEQYF
13	TRBV7-2	TRBJ1-1	CASSLGQGTEAFF
15	TRBV3-1/TRBV3-2	TRBJ2-7	CASSQGTGGGYEQYF
15	TRBV7-2	TRBJ1-1	CASSLVPSGNTEAFF
13	TRBV6-5	TRBJ1-3	CASGGLSGNTIYF
15	TRBV7-9	TRBJ2-5	CASSPRTGGVETQYF
14	TRBV25-1	TRBJ1-1	CASSWTGRNTEAFF
12	TRBV29-1	TRBJ2-7	CSVRQGGAEQYF
15	TRBV5-4	TRBJ2-1	CASSLEDSFYNEQFF
13	TRBV6-5	TRBJ2-7	CASRGQGGYEQYF
15	TRBV2	TRBJ2-3	CASTKRGLAADTQYF
17	TRBV3-1/TRBV3-2	TRBJ1-5	CASSPREGQGSNQPQHF
16	TRBV5-4	TRBJ2-2	CASSLGGGQKSRELFF
16	TRBV2	TRBJ1-1	CASRQVRGFMNTEAFF
14	TRBV6-6	TRBJ1-2	CASSYTMEAYGYTF
16	TRBV11-2	TRBJ1-6	CASSWENPRYNSPLHF
15	TRBV4-2	TRBJ2-5	CASSQGTPADETQYF
18	TRBV4-3	TRBJ2-7	CASSQDAQDRGLSYEQYF
13	TRBV12-3/TRBV12-4	TRBJ1-4	CASSDRANEKLFF
13	TRBV14	TRBJ1-2	CASSLGQYYGYTF
13	TRBV10-2	TRBJ1-4	CATTQEVNEKLFF
16	TRBV5-1	TRBJ2-2	CASSYGGRTATGELFF
14	TRBV30	TRBJ2-7	CAWEPGQGTYEQYF
15	TRBV4-1	TRBJ2-1	CASSLERGSYNEQFF
17	TRBV4-2	TRBJ2-3	CASSQDRTSGSTDTQYF
14	TRBV5-1	TRBJ2-3	CASSLGGPSDTQYF
16	TRBV4-3	TRBJ2-1	CASSQPGLAAFNEQFF
12	TRBV6-5	TRBJ1-1	CASSSGYTEAFF
11	TRBV7-2	TRBJ2-1	CASSLVLLQFF
15	TRBV9	TRBJ1-1	CASSVGGREATEAFF
12	TRBV25-1	TRBJ1-2	CASSEFGGKNTF
13	TRBV6-5	TRBJ2-4	CAIGRDSLDIQYF
16	TRBV5-4	TRBJ1-2	CASSLGGAGANYGYTF
13	TRBV6-2/TRBV6-3	TRBJ2-7	CASSPRQVYEQYF